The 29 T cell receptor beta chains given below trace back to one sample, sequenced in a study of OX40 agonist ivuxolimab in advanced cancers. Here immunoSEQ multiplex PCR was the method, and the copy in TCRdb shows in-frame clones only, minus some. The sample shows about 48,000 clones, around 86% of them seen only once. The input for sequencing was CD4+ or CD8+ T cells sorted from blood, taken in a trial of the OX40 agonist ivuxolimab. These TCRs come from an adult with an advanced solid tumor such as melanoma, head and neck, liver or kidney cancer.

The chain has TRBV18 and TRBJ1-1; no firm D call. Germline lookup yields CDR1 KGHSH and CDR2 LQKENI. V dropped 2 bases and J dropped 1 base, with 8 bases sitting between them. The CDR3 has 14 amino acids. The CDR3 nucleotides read TGTGCCAGCTCACCAGAGAAGGGGAACACTGAAGCTTTCTTT. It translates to CASSPEKGNTEAFF.

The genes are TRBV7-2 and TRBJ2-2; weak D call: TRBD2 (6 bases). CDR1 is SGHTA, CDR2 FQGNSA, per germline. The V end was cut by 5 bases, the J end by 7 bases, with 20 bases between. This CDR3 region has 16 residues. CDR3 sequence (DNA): TGTGCCAGCAGCGACGCCGGGACTCGGTGGGGCGGGGAGCTGTTTTTT. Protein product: CASSDAGTRWGGELFF.

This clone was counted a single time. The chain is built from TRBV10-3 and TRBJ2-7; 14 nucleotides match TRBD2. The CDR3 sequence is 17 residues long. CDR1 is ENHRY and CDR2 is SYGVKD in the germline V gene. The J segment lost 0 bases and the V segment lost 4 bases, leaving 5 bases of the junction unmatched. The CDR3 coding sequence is TGTGCCATCAGTGGGGGGACTAGCGGGGGCTTCTCCTACGAGCAGTACTTC. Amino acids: CAISGGTSGGFSYEQYF.

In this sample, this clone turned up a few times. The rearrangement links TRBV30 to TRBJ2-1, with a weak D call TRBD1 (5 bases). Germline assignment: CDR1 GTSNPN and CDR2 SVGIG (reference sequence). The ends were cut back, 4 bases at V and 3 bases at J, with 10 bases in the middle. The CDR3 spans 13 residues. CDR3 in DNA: TGTGCCTGGATCCCCAGGGACTACAATGAGCAGTTCTTC. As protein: CAWIPRDYNEQFF.

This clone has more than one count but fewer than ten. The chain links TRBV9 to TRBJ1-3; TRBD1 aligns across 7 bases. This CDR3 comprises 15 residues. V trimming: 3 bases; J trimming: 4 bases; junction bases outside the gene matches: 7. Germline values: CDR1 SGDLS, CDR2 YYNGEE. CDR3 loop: CASSGAAGGGNTIYF. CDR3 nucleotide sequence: TGTGCCAGCAGCGGCGCGGCAGGGGGAGGAAACACCATATATTTT.

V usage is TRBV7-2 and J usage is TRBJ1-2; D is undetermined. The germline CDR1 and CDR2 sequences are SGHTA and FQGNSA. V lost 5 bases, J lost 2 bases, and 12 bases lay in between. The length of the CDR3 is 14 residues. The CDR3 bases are TGTGCCAGCAGCCTCAATAACGGGAACTATGGCTACACCTTC. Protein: CASSLNNGNYGYTF.

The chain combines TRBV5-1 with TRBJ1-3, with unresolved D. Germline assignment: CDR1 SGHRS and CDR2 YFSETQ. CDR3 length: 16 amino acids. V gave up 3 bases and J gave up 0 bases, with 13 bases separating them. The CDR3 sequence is CASSSSRTGSGNTIYF. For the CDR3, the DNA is TGCGCCAGCAGCTCGTCCCGGACGGGCTCTGGAAACACCATATATTTT.

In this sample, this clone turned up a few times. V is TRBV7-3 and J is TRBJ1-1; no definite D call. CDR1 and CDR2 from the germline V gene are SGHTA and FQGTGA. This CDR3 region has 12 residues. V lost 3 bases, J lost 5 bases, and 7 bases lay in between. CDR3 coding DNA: TGTGCCAGCAGCTTTGGGGTGACTGAAGCTTTCTTT. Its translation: CASSFGVTEAFF.

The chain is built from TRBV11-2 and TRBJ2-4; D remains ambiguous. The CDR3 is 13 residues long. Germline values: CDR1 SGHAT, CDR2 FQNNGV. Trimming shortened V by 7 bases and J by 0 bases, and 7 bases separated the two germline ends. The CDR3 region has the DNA TGTGCCAGCACCTCCCTAGCCAAAAACATTCAGTACTTC. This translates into CASTSLAKNIQYF. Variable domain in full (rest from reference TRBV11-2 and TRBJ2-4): EAGVAQSPRYKIIEKRQSVAFWCNPISGHATLYWYQQILGQGPKLLIQFQNNGVVDDSQLPKDRFSAERLKGVDSTLKIQPAKLEDSAVYLCASTSLAKNIQYFGAGTRLSVL.

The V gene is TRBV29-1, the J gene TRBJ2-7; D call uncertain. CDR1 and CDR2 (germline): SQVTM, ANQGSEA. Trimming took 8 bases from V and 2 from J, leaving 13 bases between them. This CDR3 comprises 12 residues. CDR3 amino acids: CSFSKNPYEQYF. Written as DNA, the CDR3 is TGCAGCTTTTCAAAGAACCCCTACGAGCAGTACTTC.

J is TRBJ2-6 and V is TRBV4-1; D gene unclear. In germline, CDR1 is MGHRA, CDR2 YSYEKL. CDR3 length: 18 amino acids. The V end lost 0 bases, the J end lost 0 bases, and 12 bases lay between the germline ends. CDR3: CASSQEGILLSGANVLTF. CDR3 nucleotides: TGCGCCAGCAGCCAAGAGGGGATACTACTCTCTGGGGCCAACGTCCTGACTTTC.

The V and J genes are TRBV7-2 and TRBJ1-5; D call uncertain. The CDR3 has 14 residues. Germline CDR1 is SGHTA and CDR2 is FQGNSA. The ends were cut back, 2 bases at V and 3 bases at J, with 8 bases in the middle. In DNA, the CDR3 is TGTGCCAGCAGCTTATACATAACCAATCAGCCCCAGCATTTT. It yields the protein CASSLYITNQPQHF.

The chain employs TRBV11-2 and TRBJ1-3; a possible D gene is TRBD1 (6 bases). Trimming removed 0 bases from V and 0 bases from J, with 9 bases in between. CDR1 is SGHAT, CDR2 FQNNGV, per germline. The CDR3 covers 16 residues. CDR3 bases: TGTGCCAGCAGCTTAGAGGGACATTTCTCTGGAAACACCATATATTTT. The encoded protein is CASSLEGHFSGNTIYF.

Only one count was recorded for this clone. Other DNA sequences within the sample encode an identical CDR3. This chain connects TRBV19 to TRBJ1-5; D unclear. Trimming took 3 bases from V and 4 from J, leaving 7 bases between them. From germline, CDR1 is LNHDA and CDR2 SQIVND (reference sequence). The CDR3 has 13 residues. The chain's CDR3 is CASSIEGNQPQHF. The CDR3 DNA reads TGTGCCAGTAGTATCGAGGGAAATCAGCCCCAGCATTTT. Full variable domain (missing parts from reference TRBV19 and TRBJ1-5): DGGITQSPKYLFRKEGQNVTLSCEQNLNHDAMYWYRQDPGQGLRLIYYSQIVNDFQKGDIAEGYSVSREKKESFPLTVTSAQKNPTAFYLCASSIEGNQPQHFGDGTRLSIL.

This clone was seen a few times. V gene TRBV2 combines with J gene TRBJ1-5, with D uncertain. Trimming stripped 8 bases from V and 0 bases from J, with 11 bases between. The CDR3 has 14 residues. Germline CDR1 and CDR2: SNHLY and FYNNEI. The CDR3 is CASSGPYSNQPQHF. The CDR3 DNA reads TGTGCCAGCTCAGGCCCCTATAGCAATCAGCCCCAGCATTTT.

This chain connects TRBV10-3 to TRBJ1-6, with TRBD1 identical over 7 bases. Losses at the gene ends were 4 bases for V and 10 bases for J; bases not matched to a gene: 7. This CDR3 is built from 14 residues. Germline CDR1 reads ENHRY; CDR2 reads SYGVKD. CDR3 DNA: TGTGCCATCAGTGTAGGACAGGTAGACTCACCCCTCCACTTT. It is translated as CAISVGQVDSPLHF.

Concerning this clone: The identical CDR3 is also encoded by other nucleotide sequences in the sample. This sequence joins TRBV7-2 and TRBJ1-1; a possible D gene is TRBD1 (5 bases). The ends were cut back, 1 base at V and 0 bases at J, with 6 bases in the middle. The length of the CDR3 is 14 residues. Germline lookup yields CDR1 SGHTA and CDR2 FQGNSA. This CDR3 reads CASSLGGMNTEAFF. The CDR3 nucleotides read TGTGCCAGCAGCTTAGGGGGCATGAACACTGAAGCTTTCTTT.

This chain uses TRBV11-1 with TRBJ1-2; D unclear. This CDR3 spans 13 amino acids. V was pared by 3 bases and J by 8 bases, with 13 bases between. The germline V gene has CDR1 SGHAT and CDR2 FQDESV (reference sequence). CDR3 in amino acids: CASSLSGLGGYTF. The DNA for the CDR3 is TGTGCCAGCAGCTTGTCCGGGTTAGGGGGCTACACCTTC. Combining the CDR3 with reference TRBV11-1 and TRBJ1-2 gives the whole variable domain EAEVAQSPRYKITEKSQAVAFWCDPISGHATLYWYRQILGQGPELLVQFQDESVVDDSQLPKDRFSAERLKGVDSTLKIQPAELGDSAMYLCASSLSGLGGYTFGSGTRLTVV.

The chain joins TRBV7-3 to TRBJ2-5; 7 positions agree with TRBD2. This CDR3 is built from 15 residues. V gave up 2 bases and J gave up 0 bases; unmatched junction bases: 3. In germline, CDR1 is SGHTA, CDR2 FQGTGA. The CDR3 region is CASSLRGGNQETQYF. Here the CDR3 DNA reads TGTGCCAGCAGCTTACGGGGAGGGAACCAAGAGACCCAGTACTTC. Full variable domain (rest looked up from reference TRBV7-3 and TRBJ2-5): GAGVSQTPSNKVTEKGKYVELRCDPISGHTALYWYRQSLGQGPEFLIYFQGTGAADDSGLPNDRFFAVRPEGSVSTLKIQRTERGDSAVYLCASSLRGGNQETQYFGPGTRLLVL.

The DNA for the CDR3 is TGTGCCAGCAGTTTTAGCGGGGGGCGGCAAGAGACCCAGTACTTC. Amino acids: CASSFSGGRQETQYF. This rearrangement joins TRBV7-6 to TRBJ2-5; 10 nucleotides line up with TRBD2. After removal of 6 bases from V and 2 bases from J, the junction contained 6 bases not matched to a gene. Germline-derived CDR1 and CDR2 are SGHVS and FNYEAQ. The CDR3 spans 15 residues.

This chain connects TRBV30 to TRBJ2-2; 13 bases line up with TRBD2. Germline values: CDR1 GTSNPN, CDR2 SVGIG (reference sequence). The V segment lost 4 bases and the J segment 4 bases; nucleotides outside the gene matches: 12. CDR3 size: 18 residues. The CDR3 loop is CAWTALGLAGVSTGELFF. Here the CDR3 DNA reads TGTGCCTGGACTGCCCTTGGACTAGCGGGAGTTAGCACCGGGGAGCTGTTTTTT.

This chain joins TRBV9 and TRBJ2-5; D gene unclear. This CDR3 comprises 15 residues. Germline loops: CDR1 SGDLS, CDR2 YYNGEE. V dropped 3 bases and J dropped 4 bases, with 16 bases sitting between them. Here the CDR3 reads CASSAETGLGETQYF. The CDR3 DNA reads TGTGCCAGCAGCGCCGAAACCGGGCTGGGAGAGACCCAGTACTTC.

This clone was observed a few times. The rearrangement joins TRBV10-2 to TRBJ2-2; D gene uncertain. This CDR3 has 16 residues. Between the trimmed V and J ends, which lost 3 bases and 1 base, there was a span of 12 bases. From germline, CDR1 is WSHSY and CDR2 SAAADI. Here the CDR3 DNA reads TGCGCCAGCAGTGAATTGGAACAGATGAACACCGGGGAGCTGTTTTTT. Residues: CASSELEQMNTGELFF.

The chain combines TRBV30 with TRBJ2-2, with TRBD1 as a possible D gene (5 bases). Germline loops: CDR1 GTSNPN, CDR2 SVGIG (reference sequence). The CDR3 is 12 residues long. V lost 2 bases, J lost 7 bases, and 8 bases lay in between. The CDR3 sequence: CAWSKGVGELFF. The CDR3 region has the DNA TGTGCCTGGAGTAAAGGGGTCGGGGAGCTGTTTTTT. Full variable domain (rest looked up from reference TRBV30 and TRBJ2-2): SQTIHQWPATLVQPVGSPLSLECTVEGTSNPNLYWYRQAAGRGLQLLFYSVGIGQISSEVPQNLSASRPQDRQFILSSKKLLLSDSGFYLCAWSKGVGELFFGEGSRLTVL.

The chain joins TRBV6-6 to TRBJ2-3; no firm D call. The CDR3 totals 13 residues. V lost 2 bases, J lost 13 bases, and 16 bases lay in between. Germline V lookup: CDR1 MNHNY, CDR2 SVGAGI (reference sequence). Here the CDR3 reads CASSYPVIGVEYF. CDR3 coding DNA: TGTGCCAGCAGTTACCCCGTGATTGGGGTGGAGTATTTT.

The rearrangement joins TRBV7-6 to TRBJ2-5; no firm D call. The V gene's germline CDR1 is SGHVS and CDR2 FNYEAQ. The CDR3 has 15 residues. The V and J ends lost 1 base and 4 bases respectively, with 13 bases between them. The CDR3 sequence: CASSLDVLFGETQYF. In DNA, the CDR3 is TGTGCCAGCAGCTTAGACGTTCTTTTTGGAGAGACCCAGTACTTC.

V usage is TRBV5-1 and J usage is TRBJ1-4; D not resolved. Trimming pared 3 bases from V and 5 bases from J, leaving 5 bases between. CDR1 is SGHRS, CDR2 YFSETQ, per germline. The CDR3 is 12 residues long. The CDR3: CASSSGNEKLFF. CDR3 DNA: TGCGCCAGCAGCTCAGGCAATGAAAAACTGTTTTTT.

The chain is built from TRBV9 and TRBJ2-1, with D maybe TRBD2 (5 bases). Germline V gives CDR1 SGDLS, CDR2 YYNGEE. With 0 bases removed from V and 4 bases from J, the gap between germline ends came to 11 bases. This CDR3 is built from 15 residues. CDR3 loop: CASSVVGGGYNEQFF. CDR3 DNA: TGTGCCAGCAGCGTAGTAGGAGGAGGTTACAATGAGCAGTTCTTC.

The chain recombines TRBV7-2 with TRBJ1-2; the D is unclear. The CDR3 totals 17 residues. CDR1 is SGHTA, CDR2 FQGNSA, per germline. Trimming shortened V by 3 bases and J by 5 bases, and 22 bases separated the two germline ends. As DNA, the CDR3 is TGTGCCAGCAGCTTTACCCGAGGGATCCCGGGCGGGTATGGCTACACCTTC. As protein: CASSFTRGIPGGYGYTF.